This T cell receptor (beta chain) was found in a study of PD-1 blockade in mismatch repair-deficient tumors (dated by TCRdb to between 2016 and 2019). Background on the whole study: Between September 2013 and late 2016, the trial enrolled 86 consecutive patients with 11 to 12 types of mismatch repair-deficient cancer, all of whom had received prior treatment and were progressing. Deep sequencing of TCR CDR3 regions was used to track tumor-associated T cell clones in peripheral blood of patients responding to PD-1 blockade.

The V end gives up 8 bases and the J end 5 bases, leaving 3 bases in the junction not matched to a gene. CDR1 and CDR2, looked up from the germline V gene, are ENHRY and SYGVKD. Its CDR3 holds 13 amino acids, cysteine through phenylalanine. Of all the DNA, just the CDR3 is kept, 39 bases in frame from base 1. Beyond this particular receptor, the publication reports: Rapid expansion after pembrolizumab followed by contraction, generally before radiologic responses, was shown by tumor-resident clones, which were often undetectable in blood before treatment.

This clone was counted once. Its antigen specificity is not known. No base qualities exist here, and no much larger clone lies one base off it. Library construction relied on the immunoSEQ multiplex PCR assay. TCRdb obtained this table from immuneACCESS and retained in-frame rearrangements with V and J assigned. These tables miss some clones; where compared with another copy, unresolved V genes account for less than half of the shortfall, and the remainder is unexplained. This sample holds about 16,000 clones; roughly 84% were observed only once. The top ten clonotypes cover around 3.3% of the sample. Mismatch repair deficiency was established in every enrolled patient by polymerase chain reaction or immunohistochemistry. TCR sequencing was carried out for three patients who responded to pembrolizumab therapy. In the phase II trial, pembrolizumab PD-1 blockade was tested prospectively in advanced mismatch repair-deficient cancers, no matter which tissue of origin the cancers came from. Peripheral blood T cell samples were collected serially, before PD-1 blockade began and at several time points afterward. The timing of each blood sample was reported as weeks after the first dose of pembrolizumab.

Rearrangement joined TRBV10-3 to TRBJ2-2; TRBD1 lines up with 9 middle nucleotides. Sequencing used PBMCs, obtained 4 weeks after starting pembrolizumab. The TCR sequence derives from an adult with mismatch repair-deficient cancer. The DNA sequence is TGTGCCATCGAGACAGGGGGAACCGGGGAGCTGTTTTTT. Its translation is CAIETGGTGELFF.